The 19 T cell receptor beta chains reported below all come from one sample, sequenced in a study of blood T cell repertoires in COVID-19. TCRdb keeps only in-frame clones here, not all; method: immunoSEQ multiplex PCR. The sample shows roughly 290,000 clones, approximately 86% of them seen only once. The specimen was peripheral blood. All receptors derive from a woman aged 25 to 45 who had recovered from COVID-19.

About this clone itself: Compared with germline, one end of the junction differs, possibly owing to a read error. V is TRBV7-7 and J is TRBJ2-5, with 10 bases identical to TRBD2. CDR1 and CDR2 from the germline V gene are SSHAT and FNYEAQ (reference sequence). The CDR3 length is 15 residues. CDR3 in amino acids: CASSVERGGWETQYF. The CDR3 region has the DNA TGTGCTAGCAGCGTAGAGCGGGGGGGCTGGGAGACCCAGTACTTC.

This clone showed up just once. This sequence joins TRBV18 and TRBJ1-1, with unresolved D. CDR1 is KGHSH, CDR2 LQKENI, per germline. The CDR3 spans 14 residues. Trimming removed 0 bases from V and 7 bases from J, with 12 bases in between. CDR3 DNA sequence: TGTGCCAGCTCACCACCACAAGGGAGGAATGAAGCTTTCTTT. It encodes CASSPPQGRNEAFF.

The CDR3 spells CASSAGGANSYEQYF. In DNA form, the CDR3 reads TGTGCCAGCAGCGCTGGAGGGGCCAACTCCTACGAGCAGTACTTC. The V and J genes are TRBV9 and TRBJ2-7; possibly TRBD2 for D (6 bases). Trimming cost V 3 bases and J 0 bases, with 13 bases left between them. The CDR3 covers 15 residues. In germline, CDR1 is SGDLS, CDR2 YYNGEE.

The rearrangement joins TRBV15 to TRBJ2-2, with TRBD2 matching over 7 bases. This CDR3 has 15 amino acids. The V gene's germline CDR1 is LNHNV and CDR2 YYDKDF (reference sequence). Trimming removed 5 bases from V and 4 bases from J; junction bases left unmatched: 7. This CDR3 is CATSWTRVGTGELFF. CDR3 nucleotides: TGTGCCACCAGCTGGACTAGGGTTGGCACCGGGGAGCTGTTTTTT.

About this clone: A junction boundary mismatches the germline segment, possibly from a read error. The genes are TRBV7-7 and TRBJ2-1, with 8 bases that match TRBD1. This CDR3 contains 13 residues. Germline V CDR1 and CDR2: SSHAT, FNYEAQ (reference sequence). The CDR3 loop reads CASSPDRANEQFF. Here the CDR3 DNA reads TGTGCTAGCAGTCCGGACAGGGCCAATGAGCAGTTCTTC.

This clone was seen more than once but under ten times. V is TRBV9 and J is TRBJ2-7, with TRBD1 identical over 10 bases. J was trimmed by 10 bases and V by 2 bases; bases with no gene match: 6. Germline assignment: CDR1 SGDLS and CDR2 YYNGEE. This CDR3 is built from 13 residues. The CDR3 loop is CASSVGTGAPQYF. As DNA, the CDR3 is TGTGCCAGCAGCGTCGGGACAGGGGCACCTCAGTACTTC. Full variable domain (rest looked up from reference TRBV9 and TRBJ2-7): DSGVTQTPKHLITATGQRVTLRCSPRSGDLSVYWYQQSLDQGLQFLIQYYNGEERAKGNILERFSAQQFPDLHSELNLSSLELGDSALYFCASSVGTGAPQYFGPGTRLTVT.

The J gene is TRBJ2-1, the V gene TRBV10-1; D uncertain. Per germline, CDR1 WNHNN and CDR2 SYGVQD (reference sequence). The V and J ends lost 2 bases and 1 base respectively, with 6 bases between them. CDR3 length equals 14 residues. The CDR3 protein is CASSEPLSYNEQFF. CDR3 DNA: TGCGCCAGCAGTGAGCCCTTATCCTACAATGAGCAGTTCTTC.

This clone was detected once. The V gene is TRBV11-2, the J gene TRBJ2-3; tentative D call: TRBD1 (5 bases). The germline CDR1 and CDR2 sequences are SGHAT and FQNNGV. The CDR3 has 12 residues. Deletions cut 4 bases from V and 10 bases from J, with 12 bases between. The chain's CDR3 is CASSYPGQSQYF. In DNA, the CDR3 is TGTGCCAGCAGCTACCCAGGGCAATCGCAGTATTTT. The variable domain in full, completed from reference TRBV11-2 and TRBJ2-3, reads EAGVAQSPRYKIIEKRQSVAFWCNPISGHATLYWYQQILGQGPKLLIQFQNNGVVDDSQLPKDRFSAERLKGVDSTLKIQPAKLEDSAVYLCASSYPGQSQYFGPGTRLTVL.

This chain links TRBV9 with TRBJ2-3; TRBD2 aligns across 13 bases. Germline trimming cut 4 bases from V and 5 bases from J; bases unmatched to any gene: 10. The CDR3 consists of 17 residues. Looked up from germline, CDR1 is SGDLS and CDR2 is YYNGEE. The DNA for the CDR3 is TGTGCCAGCAGCCCAGGATGGACTAGCGGGGGTGGAGATACGCAGTATTTT. This encodes CASSPGWTSGGGDTQYF.

V gene TRBV18 combines with J gene TRBJ2-4; the D gene is possibly TRBD1 (6 bases). Deletions cut 2 bases from V and 0 bases from J, with 8 bases between. The CDR3 has 15 residues. Germline V gene data show CDR1 as KGHSH and CDR2 as LQKENI. The CDR3 loop is CASSPEGEAKNIQYF. CDR3 bases: TGTGCCAGCTCACCAGAGGGGGAAGCCAAAAACATTCAGTACTTC.

V gene TRBV5-5 combines with J gene TRBJ2-5, with 11 bases lining up with TRBD2. Germline V lookup: CDR1 SGHKS, CDR2 YYEKEE (reference sequence). The CDR3 is 16 amino acids. Trimming took 5 bases from V and 1 from J; bases not matched to a gene: 7. Here the CDR3 reads CASREGLADTQETQYF. Here the CDR3 DNA reads TGTGCCAGCAGGGAGGGACTAGCGGATACCCAAGAGACCCAGTACTTC.

V is TRBV4-1 and J is TRBJ1-3; D is possibly TRBD1 (6 bases). With 4 bases removed from V and 4 bases from J, the gap between germline ends came to 20 bases. The V gene's germline CDR1 is MGHRA and CDR2 YSYEKL. The CDR3 sequence is 17 residues long. The CDR3 spells CASSLSGGGQTGNTIYF. In DNA, the CDR3 is TGCGCCAGCAGCCTTTCCGGGGGGGGGCAGACAGGAAACACCATATATTTT.

The J gene is TRBJ1-4, the V gene TRBV6-5; D perhaps matches TRBD1 (6 bases). The germline gives CDR1 MNHEY, CDR2 SVGAGI. The CDR3 contains 13 residues. V dropped 2 bases and J dropped 10 bases, with 11 bases sitting between them. The CDR3 protein is CASSYEDRSKLFF. CDR3 bases: TGTGCCAGCAGTTACGAGGACAGATCAAAACTGTTTTTT.

The chain joins TRBV19 to TRBJ1-1, with D possibly being TRBD1 (6 bases). The CDR3 is made up of 15 amino acids. Per germline, CDR1 LNHDA and CDR2 SQIVND (reference sequence). Trimming removed 4 bases from V and 4 bases from J, with 16 bases in between. The chain's CDR3 is CASSTPQGLGTEAFF. The CDR3 DNA follows: TGTGCCAGTAGTACACCTCAGGGGCTGGGCACTGAAGCTTTCTTT. The full variable domain, rest sourced from reference TRBV19 and TRBJ1-1, is DGGITQSPKYLFRKEGQNVTLSCEQNLNHDAMYWYRQDPGQGLRLIYYSQIVNDFQKGDIAEGYSVSREKKESFPLTVTSAQKNPTAFYLCASSTPQGLGTEAFFGQGTRLTVV.

This chain uses TRBV28 with TRBJ2-7, with TRBD1 identical over 8 bases. With 9 bases clipped from V and 1 base from J, the junction kept 5 bases outside the gene matches. The germline CDR1 and CDR2 sequences are MDHEN and SYDVKM. CDR3 size: 13 residues. The CDR3 nucleotides read TGTGCCAGAATCGACAGGGGATCCTACGAGCAGTACTTC. Protein product: CARIDRGSYEQYF. Together with reference TRBV28 and TRBJ2-7, the CDR3 gives the full variable domain: DVKVTQSSRYLVKRTGEKVFLECVQDMDHENMFWYRQDPGLGLRLIYFSYDVKMKEKGDIPEGYSVSREKKERFSLILESASTNQTSMYLCARIDRGSYEQYFGPGTRLTVT.

The genes are TRBV7-6 and TRBJ2-1; D might be TRBD2 (5 bases). Germline CDR1 and CDR2: SGHVS and FNYEAQ. Trimming took off 4 bases at V and 0 bases at J, with 13 bases between the two ends. The CDR3 totals 16 residues. This CDR3 is CASSSSGFGSYNEQFF. CDR3 bases: TGTGCCAGCAGCTCAAGCGGATTTGGCTCCTACAATGAGCAGTTCTTC.

A single count supports this clone. The chain has TRBV5-4 and TRBJ2-6, with D perhaps TRBD1 (6 bases). Trimming took off 0 bases at V and 3 bases at J, with 16 bases between the two ends. The CDR3 covers 18 residues. Germline-derived CDR1 and CDR2 are SGHNT and YYREEE (reference sequence). CDR3 residues: CASSLEGGAPSGANVLTF. The CDR3 nucleotides are TGTGCCAGCAGCTTGGAAGGGGGAGCGCCCAGTGGGGCCAACGTCCTGACTTTC.

The V gene is TRBV12-3 or TRBV12-4, the J gene TRBJ2-4, with TRBD1 matching 10 bases. J lost 9 bases, V lost 4 bases, and 3 bases had no gene match. This CDR3 has 13 residues. This CDR3 reads CASSSWTGGIQYF. The CDR3 DNA reads TGTGCCAGCAGTTCGTGGACAGGGGGCATTCAGTACTTC.

The rearrangement links TRBV5-1 to TRBJ2-1, with D possibly TRBD1 on 6 matching bases. The germline gives CDR1 SGHRS, CDR2 YFSETQ. Trimming left V 4 bases short and J 6 bases short, with 14 bases between. This CDR3 has 14 residues. The DNA of the CDR3 is TGCGCCAGCAGCACCCGGACAGCTGCCAATGAGCAGTTCTTC. It is translated as CASSTRTAANEQFF.